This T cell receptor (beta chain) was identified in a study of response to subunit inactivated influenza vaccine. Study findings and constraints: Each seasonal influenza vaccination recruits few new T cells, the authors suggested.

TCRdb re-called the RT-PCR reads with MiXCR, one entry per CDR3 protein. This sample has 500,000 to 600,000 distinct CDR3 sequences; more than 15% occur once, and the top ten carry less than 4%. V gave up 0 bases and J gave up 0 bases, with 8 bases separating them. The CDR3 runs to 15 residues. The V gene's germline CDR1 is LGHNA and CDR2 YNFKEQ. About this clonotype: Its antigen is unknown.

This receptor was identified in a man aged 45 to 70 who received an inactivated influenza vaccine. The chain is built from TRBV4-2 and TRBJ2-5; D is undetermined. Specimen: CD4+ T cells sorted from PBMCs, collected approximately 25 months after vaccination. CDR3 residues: CASSQDLGYQETQYF. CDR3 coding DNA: TGTGCCAGCAGCCAAGATTTGGGGTACCAAGAGACCCAGTACTTC.